This TCR beta chain was observed in a study of blood T cell repertoires in COVID-19. At the level of the study: The United States, Italy and Spain provided the acute and convalescent COVID-19 samples. T cells, B-cell-depleted T cells, or PBMCs supplied cDNA or gDNA.

Germline V gene data show CDR1 as LGHDT and CDR2 as YNNKEL (reference sequence). The CDR3 has 15 residues. Trimming stripped 1 base from V and 3 bases from J, with 13 bases between. Per the authors' pipeline: The assay estimated nucleated cells by amplifying reference gene primers. Some clones are missing from TCRdb's copy, which holds only in-frame ones; the method was immunoSEQ multiplex PCR. V, J and clone size derive from that table, while D and trimming were established from the DNA sequence. The sample consists of some 200,000 clones, 76% of them appearing once. Sequenced: peripheral blood. The chain uses TRBV3-1 (or the pseudogene TRBV3-2) and TRBJ2-7; the D gene is possibly TRBD2 (6 bases). The clonotype was recovered from a woman aged 45-59 years with active or convalescent COVID-19. The DNA of the CDR3 is TGTGCCAGCAGCCAAGGCCGGACTATAAACTACGAGCAGTACTTC. Encoded protein: CASSQGRTINYEQYF.